These T cell receptor beta chains were read from a single sample in a study of identical twins. TCRdb ran MiXCR on the 5' RACE reads and lists one entry per CDR3 protein. The sample contains 450,000 to 650,000 distinct CDR3 sequences, around 9.6% of which appear only once. This same sample was also part of a study on yellow fever vaccine responses in identical twins.

Sequencing input: PBMCs. The origin of the receptors is a woman in her late teens or twenties in good health. Both conserved end residues are part of each CDR3. A D gene is named only where the DNA matches it firmly. Rows give clone size only sometimes, using once, few, many, or a class for an expanded clone.

TRBV20-1	TRBD2	many	TRBJ2-4	CSAHRGEGIQYF	TGCAGTGCTCATCGGGGGGAAGGCATTCAGTACTTC
TRBV11-2	TRBD1	.	TRBJ1-6	CASSLGTGVFPLHF	TGTGCCAGCAGCTTAGGGACAGGGGTATTCCCTCTCCACTTT
TRBV5-6	.	many	TRBJ2-5	CASSLSSRETQYF	TGTGCCAGCAGCTTAAGTAGCCGGGAGACCCAGTACTTC
TRBV29-1	.	many	TRBJ2-3	CSVEATARDTQYF	TGCAGCGTTGAGGCCACCGCTAGAGATACGCAGTATTTT
TRBV5-1	.	many	TRBJ2-7	CASSLTPGQDYEQYF	TGCGCCAGCAGCTTAACCCCAGGGCAGGACTACGAGCAGTACTTC
TRBV6-2/TRBV6-3	.	once	TRBJ2-2	CASSYSTRYTGELFF	TGTGCCAGCAGTTACTCGACACGGTACACCGGGGAGCTGTTTTTT
TRBV18	.	few	TRBJ2-5	CASSRDTRAAQYF	TGTGCCAGCTCGCGGGACACCCGGGCCGCCCAGTACTTC
TRBV20-1	.	.	TRBJ2-5	CSAILLGGSETQYF	TGCAGTGCTATATTGTTGGGGGGTAGCGAGACCCAGTACTTC
TRBV29-1	.	.	TRBJ2-1	CSVEGRDEQFF	TGCAGCGTTGAAGGCAGGGATGAGCAGTTCTTC
TRBV19	TRBD2	.	TRBJ2-1	CASSIQSGGAGEQFF	TGTGCCAGTAGTATCCAAAGCGGGGGGGCCGGTGAGCAGTTCTTC
TRBV28	TRBD2	.	TRBJ2-6	CASSLELAGVGANVLTF	TGTGCCAGCAGTTTAGAACTAGCGGGAGTTGGGGCCAACGTCCTGACTTTC
TRBV7-8	TRBD1	.	TRBJ1-6	CASSTRTGGGSPLHF	TGTGCCAGCAGCACGCGGACAGGCGGGGGTTCACCCCTCCACTTT
TRBV28	.	many	TRBJ1-6	CASSGQTLNHNSPLHF	TGTGCCAGCAGCGGACAAACATTGAACCATAATTCACCCCTCCACTTT
TRBV12-3/TRBV12-4	.	.	TRBJ2-7	CASRKGLYEQYF	TGTGCCAGCAGAAAAGGGCTTTACGAGCAGTACTTC
TRBV6-1	.	few	TRBJ2-2	CASRRRGTGPSTGELFF	TGTGCCAGCAGACGGCGGGGCACGGGACCCAGCACCGGGGAGCTGTTTTTT
TRBV7-9	.	few	TRBJ2-7	CASVDSSYEQYF	TGTGCCAGCGTGGACTCCTCCTACGAGCAGTACTTC
TRBV7-9	.	few	TRBJ1-1	CASSTRVNENTEAFF	TGTGCCAGCAGCACCAGGGTAAACGAAAACACTGAAGCTTTCTTT
TRBV2	TRBD1	few	TRBJ2-5	CASTGQQETQYF	TGTGCCAGCACGGGACAGCAAGAGACCCAGTACTTC
TRBV7-2	.	many	TRBJ1-5	CASSLGGGSNQPQHF	TGTGCCAGCAGCTTGGGGGGCGGGAGCAATCAGCCCCAGCATTTT
TRBV27	.	few	TRBJ2-5	CASSILGAAETQYF	TGTGCCAGCAGTATTTTAGGGGCGGCAGAGACCCAGTACTTC
TRBV5-6	.	few	TRBJ2-1	CASSLPAYNEQFF	TGTGCCAGCAGCTTGCCAGCGTACAATGAGCAGTTCTTC
TRBV30	.	.	TRBJ1-5	CAWSVSIGNQPQHF	TGTGCCTGGAGTGTCAGTATCGGCAATCAGCCCCAGCATTTT
TRBV3-1	.	many	TRBJ1-1	CASSQHQLENTEAFF	TGTGCCAGCAGCCAACATCAACTGGAGAACACTGAAGCTTTCTTT
TRBV2	.	few	TRBJ2-4	CASMTEIAKNIQYF	TGTGCCAGCATGACAGAGATAGCCAAAAACATTCAGTACTTC
TRBV12-3/TRBV12-4	.	many	TRBJ2-2	CASSLGTRPGELFF	TGTGCCAGCAGTTTAGGGACTCGACCCGGGGAGCTGTTTTTT
TRBV19	TRBD1	many	TRBJ1-1	CASSIYPGGPEAFF	TGTGCCAGTAGTATTTACCCAGGGGGGCCTGAAGCTTTCTTT
TRBV12-3/TRBV12-4	TRBD2	many	TRBJ2-7	CASSGGLAEKIEQYF	TGTGCCAGCAGCGGGGGACTAGCGGAGAAGATTGAGCAGTACTTC
TRBV12-3/TRBV12-4	TRBD1	many	TRBJ2-3	CASSIIPGDRLQYF	TGTGCCAGCAGCATCATCCCGGGGGACAGGTTGCAGTATTTT
TRBV4-3	.	many	TRBJ2-1	CASSQDWLNNEQFF	TGCGCCAGCAGCCAAGATTGGCTGAACAATGAGCAGTTCTTC
TRBV10-3	.	many	TRBJ2-5	CAISGGSQETQYF	TGTGCCATCAGTGGGGGTTCTCAAGAGACCCAGTACTTC
TRBV29-1	.	few	TRBJ2-3	CSVGGYSPLDTQYF	TGCAGCGTTGGAGGATACTCCCCGCTGGATACGCAGTATTTT
TRBV4-1	.	many	TRBJ2-1	CASSQVASGGGEQFF	TGCGCCAGCAGCCAAGTTGCTAGCGGAGGGGGTGAGCAGTTCTTC
TRBV11-2	TRBD1	few	TRBJ2-7	CASSPGQNSYEQYF	TGTGCCAGCAGCCCGGGACAGAACTCCTACGAGCAGTACTTC
TRBV28	.	.	TRBJ1-5	CASTFREFHQPQHF	TGTGCCAGCACATTCAGGGAATTCCATCAGCCCCAGCATTTT
TRBV2	.	.	TRBJ2-7	CASKIMTDRLYKSSYEQYF	TGTGCCAGCAAAATCATGACTGACCGCCTATACAAGAGCTCCTACGAGCAGTACTTC
TRBV3-1	.	.	TRBJ2-2	CASSDGREAGELFF	TGTGCCAGCTCCGACGGGAGAGAGGCCGGGGAGCTGTTTTTT
TRBV4-2	TRBD1	many	TRBJ2-2	CASSHRTGGDTGELFF	TGTGCCAGCAGCCATAGGACAGGGGGCGACACCGGGGAGCTGTTTTTT
TRBV29-1	TRBD2	few	TRBJ2-1	CSVGGGGALGEQFF	TGCAGCGTTGGAGGCGGGGGGGCCTTGGGTGAGCAGTTCTTC
TRBV2	.	.	TRBJ1-1	CASKVGEAFF	TGTGCCAGCAAGGTGGGTGAAGCTTTCTTT
TRBV7-2	.	few	TRBJ2-1	CASSIRRLNEQFF	TGTGCCAGCAGTATAAGGAGACTCAATGAGCAGTTCTTC
TRBV12-3/TRBV12-4	.	many	TRBJ2-7	CASSLETMRYEQYF	TGTGCCAGCAGTTTGGAGACCATGAGATACGAGCAGTACTTC
TRBV20-1	TRBD2	few	TRBJ2-5	CSAPYPGLATETQYF	TGCAGTGCCCCCTACCCGGGACTAGCGACAGAGACCCAGTACTTC
TRBV12-3/TRBV12-4	TRBD1	many	TRBJ1-6	CASTIATGGGSPLHF	TGTGCCAGCACCATCGCGACAGGGGGTGGCTCACCCCTCCACTTT
TRBV7-2	.	.	TRBJ2-3	CASSTWGGSDTQYF	TGTGCCAGCAGCACCTGGGGCGGGTCAGATACGCAGTATTTT
TRBV5-6	.	many	TRBJ2-5	CASSLYKVFETQYF	TGTGCCAGCAGCTTGTATAAGGTATTCGAGACCCAGTACTTC